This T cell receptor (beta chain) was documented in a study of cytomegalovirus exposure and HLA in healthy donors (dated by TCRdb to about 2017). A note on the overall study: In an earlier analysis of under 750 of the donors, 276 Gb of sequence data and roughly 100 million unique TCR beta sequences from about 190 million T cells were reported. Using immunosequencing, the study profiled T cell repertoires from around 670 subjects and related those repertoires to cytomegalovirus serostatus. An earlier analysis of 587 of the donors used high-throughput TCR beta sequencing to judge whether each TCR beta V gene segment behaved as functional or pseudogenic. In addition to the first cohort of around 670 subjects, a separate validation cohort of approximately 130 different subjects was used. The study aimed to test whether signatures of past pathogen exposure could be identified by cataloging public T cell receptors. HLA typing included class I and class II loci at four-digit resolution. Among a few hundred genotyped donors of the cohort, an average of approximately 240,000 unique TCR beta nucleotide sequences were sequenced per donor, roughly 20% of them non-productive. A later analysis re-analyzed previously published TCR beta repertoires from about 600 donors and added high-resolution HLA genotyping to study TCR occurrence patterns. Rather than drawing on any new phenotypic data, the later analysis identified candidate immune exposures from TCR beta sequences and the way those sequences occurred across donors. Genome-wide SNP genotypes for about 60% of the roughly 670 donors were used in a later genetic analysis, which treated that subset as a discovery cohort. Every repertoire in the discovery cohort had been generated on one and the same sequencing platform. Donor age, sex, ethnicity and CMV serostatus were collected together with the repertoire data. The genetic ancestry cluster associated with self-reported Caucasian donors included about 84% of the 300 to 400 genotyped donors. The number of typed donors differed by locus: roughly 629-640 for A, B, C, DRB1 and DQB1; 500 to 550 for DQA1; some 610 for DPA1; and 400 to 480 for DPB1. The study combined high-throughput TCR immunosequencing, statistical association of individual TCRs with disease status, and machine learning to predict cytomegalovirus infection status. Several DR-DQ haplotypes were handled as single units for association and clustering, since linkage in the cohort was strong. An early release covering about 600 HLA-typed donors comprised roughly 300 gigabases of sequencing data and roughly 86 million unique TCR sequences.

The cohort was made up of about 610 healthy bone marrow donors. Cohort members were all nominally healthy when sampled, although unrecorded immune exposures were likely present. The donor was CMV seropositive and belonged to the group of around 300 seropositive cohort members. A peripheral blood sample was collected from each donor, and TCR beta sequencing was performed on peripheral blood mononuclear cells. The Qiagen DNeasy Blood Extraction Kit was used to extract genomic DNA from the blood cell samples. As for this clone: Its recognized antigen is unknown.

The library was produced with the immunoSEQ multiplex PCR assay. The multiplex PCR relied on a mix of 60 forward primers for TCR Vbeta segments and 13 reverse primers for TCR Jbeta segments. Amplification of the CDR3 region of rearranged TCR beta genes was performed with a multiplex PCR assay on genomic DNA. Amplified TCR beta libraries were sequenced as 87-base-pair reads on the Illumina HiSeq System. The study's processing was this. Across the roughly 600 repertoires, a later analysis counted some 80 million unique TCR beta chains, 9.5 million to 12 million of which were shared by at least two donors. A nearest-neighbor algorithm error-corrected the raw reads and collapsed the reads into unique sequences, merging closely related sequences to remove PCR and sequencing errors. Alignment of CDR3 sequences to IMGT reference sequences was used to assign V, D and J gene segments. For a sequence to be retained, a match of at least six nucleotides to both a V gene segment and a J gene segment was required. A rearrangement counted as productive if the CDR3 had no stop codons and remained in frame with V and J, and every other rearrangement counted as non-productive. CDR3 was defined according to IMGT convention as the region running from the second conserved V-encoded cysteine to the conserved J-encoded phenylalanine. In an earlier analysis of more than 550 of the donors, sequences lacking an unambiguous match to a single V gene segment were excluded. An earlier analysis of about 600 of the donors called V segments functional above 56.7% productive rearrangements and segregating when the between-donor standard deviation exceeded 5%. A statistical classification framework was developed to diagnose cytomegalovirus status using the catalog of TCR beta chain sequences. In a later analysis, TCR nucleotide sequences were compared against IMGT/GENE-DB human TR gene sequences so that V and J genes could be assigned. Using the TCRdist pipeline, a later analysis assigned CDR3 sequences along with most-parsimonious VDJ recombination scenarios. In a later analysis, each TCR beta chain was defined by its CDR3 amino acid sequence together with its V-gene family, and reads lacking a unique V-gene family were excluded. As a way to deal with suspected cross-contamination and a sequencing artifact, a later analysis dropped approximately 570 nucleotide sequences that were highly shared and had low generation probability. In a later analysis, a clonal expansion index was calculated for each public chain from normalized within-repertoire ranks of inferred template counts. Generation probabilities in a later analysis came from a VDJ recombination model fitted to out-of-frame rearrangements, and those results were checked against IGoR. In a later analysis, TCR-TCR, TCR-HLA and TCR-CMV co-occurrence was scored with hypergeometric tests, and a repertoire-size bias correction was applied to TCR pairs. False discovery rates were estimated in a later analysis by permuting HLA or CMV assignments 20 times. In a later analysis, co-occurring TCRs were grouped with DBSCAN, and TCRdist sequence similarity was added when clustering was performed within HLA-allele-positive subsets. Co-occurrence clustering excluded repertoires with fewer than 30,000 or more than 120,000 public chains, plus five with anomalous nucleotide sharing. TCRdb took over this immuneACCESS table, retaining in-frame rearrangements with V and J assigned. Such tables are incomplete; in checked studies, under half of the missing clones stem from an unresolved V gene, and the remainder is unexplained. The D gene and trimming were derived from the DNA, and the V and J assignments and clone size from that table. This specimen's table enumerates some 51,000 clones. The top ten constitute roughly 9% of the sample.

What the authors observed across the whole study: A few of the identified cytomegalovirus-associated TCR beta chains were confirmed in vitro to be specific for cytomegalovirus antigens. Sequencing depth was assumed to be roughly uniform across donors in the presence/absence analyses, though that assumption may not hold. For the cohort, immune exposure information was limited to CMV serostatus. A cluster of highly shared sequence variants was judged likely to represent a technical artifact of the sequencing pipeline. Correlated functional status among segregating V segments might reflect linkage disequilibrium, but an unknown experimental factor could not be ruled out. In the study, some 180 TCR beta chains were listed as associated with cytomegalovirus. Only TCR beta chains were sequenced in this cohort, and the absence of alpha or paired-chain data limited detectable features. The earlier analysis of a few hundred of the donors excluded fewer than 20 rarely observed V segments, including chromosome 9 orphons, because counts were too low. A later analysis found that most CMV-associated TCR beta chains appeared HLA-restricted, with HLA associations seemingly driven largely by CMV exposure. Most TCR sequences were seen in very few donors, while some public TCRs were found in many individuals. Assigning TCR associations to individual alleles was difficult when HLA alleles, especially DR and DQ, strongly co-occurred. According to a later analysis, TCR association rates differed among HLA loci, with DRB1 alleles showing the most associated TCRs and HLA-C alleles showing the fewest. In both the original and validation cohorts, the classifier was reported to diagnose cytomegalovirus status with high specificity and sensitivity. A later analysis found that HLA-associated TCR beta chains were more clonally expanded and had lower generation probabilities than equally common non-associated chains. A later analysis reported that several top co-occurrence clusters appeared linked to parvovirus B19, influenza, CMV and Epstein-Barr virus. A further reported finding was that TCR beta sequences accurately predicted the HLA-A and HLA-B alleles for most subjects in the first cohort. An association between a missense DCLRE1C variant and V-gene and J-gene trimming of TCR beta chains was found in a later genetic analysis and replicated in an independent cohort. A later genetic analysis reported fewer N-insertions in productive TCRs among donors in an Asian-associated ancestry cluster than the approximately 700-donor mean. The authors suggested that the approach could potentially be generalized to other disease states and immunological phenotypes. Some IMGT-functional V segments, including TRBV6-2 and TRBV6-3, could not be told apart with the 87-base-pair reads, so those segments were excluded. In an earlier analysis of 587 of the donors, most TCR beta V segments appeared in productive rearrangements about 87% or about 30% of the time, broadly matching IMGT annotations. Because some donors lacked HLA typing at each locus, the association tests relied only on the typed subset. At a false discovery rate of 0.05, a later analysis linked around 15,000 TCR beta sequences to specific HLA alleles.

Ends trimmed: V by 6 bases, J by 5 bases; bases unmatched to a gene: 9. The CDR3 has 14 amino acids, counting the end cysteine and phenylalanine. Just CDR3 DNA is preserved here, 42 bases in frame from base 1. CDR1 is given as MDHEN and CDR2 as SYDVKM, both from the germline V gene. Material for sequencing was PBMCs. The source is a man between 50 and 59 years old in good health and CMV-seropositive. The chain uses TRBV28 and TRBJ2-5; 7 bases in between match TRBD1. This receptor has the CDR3 CASRMTGYGETQYF. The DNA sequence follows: TGTGCCAGCAGGATGACAGGGTATGGGGAGACCCAGTACTTC.